This TCR beta chain was found in a study of shared clonotypes between healthy human individuals. At the level of the study: Aged 18 to 49, the donors were a couple of women and a few men.

The split of CD4+ cells yielded CD45RA+ naive and CD45RA-negative memory subsets. Germline V CDR1 and CDR2: SGHVS, FNYEAQ. V was pared by 3 bases and J by 7 bases, with 12 bases between. The CDR3 covers 13 residues. This clone showed up just once. Profiling relied on immunoSEQ multiplex PCR, and the TCRdb table lists in-frame clones only, not all of them. The profile covers under 750,000 clones, with around 70% appearing a single time and more than 1.5% taken by the ten largest. The material sequenced was memory CD4+ T cells sorted from blood. Subset denoted: CD45RA-negative fraction. This TCR was recovered from a woman aged 25 to 45 in good health. The rearrangement links TRBV7-6 to TRBJ1-2, with D perhaps matching TRBD1 (5 bases). The CDR3 loop reads CASSFPGRLGYTF. For the CDR3, the DNA is TGTGCCAGCAGCTTTCCAGGGAGACTTGGCTACACCTTC.